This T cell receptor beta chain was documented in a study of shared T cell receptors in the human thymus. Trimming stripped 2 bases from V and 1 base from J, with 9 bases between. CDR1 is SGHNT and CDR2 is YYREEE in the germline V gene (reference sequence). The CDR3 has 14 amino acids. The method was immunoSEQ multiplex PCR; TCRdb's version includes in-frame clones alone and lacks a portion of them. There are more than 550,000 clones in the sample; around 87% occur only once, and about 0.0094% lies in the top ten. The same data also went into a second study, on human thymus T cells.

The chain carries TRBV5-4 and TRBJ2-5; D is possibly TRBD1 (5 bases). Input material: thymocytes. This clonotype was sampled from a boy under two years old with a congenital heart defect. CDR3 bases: TGTGCCAGCAGCTTTAGGGGCTTCCAAGAGACCCAGTACTTC. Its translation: CASSFRGFQETQYF.